These 14 T cell receptor beta chains were sequenced from one sample in a study of OX40 agonist ivuxolimab in advanced cancers. The protocol was immunoSEQ multiplex PCR, while the TCRdb copy is restricted to in-frame clones and leaves out a portion. The sample has tens of thousands of clones, 80% to 90% seen once; the top ten hold 1% to 1.3%. Sequencing was performed on CD4+ or CD8+ T cells sorted from blood, taken in a trial of the OX40 agonist ivuxolimab. These TCRs come from an adult with an advanced solid tumor such as melanoma, head and neck, liver or kidney cancer.

The rearrangement links TRBV28 to TRBJ2-1; tentatively, D is TRBD1 or TRBD2 (5 bases each). The germline gives CDR1 MDHEN, CDR2 SYDVKM. The CDR3 consists of 14 residues. The V gene lost 5 bases and the J gene lost 7 bases, with 15 bases spanning the gap. The CDR3 spells CASSPPTGLNEQFF. The CDR3 DNA follows: TGTGCCAGCAGTCCTCCAACGGGGCTAAATGAGCAGTTCTTC. The variable domain in full, completed from reference TRBV28 and TRBJ2-1, reads DVKVTQSSRYLVKRTGEKVFLECVQDMDHENMFWYRQDPGLGLRLIYFSYDVKMKEKGDIPEGYSVSREKKERFSLILESASTNQTSMYLCASSPPTGLNEQFFGPGTRLTVL.

This chain links TRBV15 with TRBJ1-2; 11 bases align to TRBD1. Germline values: CDR1 LNHNV, CDR2 YYDKDF (reference sequence). There are 15 residues in the CDR3. V shed 3 bases, J shed 6 bases, and the junction held 6 bases outside the gene matches. The CDR3 sequence is CATSSRDRGIHGYTF. The CDR3 DNA follows: TGTGCCACCAGCAGCCGGGACAGGGGGATCCATGGCTACACCTTC.

This chain connects TRBV4-3 to TRBJ1-1; 9 bases are a match to TRBD1. CDR3 size: 15 residues. Germline V CDR1 and CDR2: LGHNA, YSLEER. Trimming took 1 base from V and 3 from J; bases not matched to a gene: 3. CDR3 sequence (DNA): TGCGCCAGCAGCCAAGGGACAGGGGATCACACTGAAGCTTTCTTT. Amino acid sequence: CASSQGTGDHTEAFF.

This sequence joins TRBV2 and TRBJ1-5; no clear D. CDR1 and CDR2 (germline): SNHLY, FYNNEI. V was pared by 5 bases and J by 3 bases, with 8 bases between. The CDR3 spans 13 residues. For the CDR3, the DNA is TGTGCCAGCAGTACGGGCCCCAATCAGCCCCAGCATTTT. Protein product: CASSTGPNQPQHF.

V is TRBV7-2 and J is TRBJ2-1, with 9 bases aligning to TRBD1. With 1 base clipped from V and 2 bases from J, the junction kept 3 bases outside the gene matches. The CDR3 contains 16 residues. Germline V gene sequence: CDR1 SGHTA, CDR2 FQGNSA. CDR3 nucleotide sequence: TGTGCCAGCAGCTTAGTCGGGACAGGGACCTACAATGAGCAGTTCTTC. This gives the protein CASSLVGTGTYNEQFF.

This chain connects TRBV19 to TRBJ2-2; maybe TRBD1 (6 bases). From germline, CDR1 is LNHDA and CDR2 SQIVND (reference sequence). Trimming removed 3 bases at V and 1 base at J, with 6 bases between. This CDR3 contains 14 residues. CDR3 amino acids: CASSMGQNTGELFF. CDR3 sequence (DNA): TGTGCCAGTAGTATGGGACAGAACACCGGGGAGCTGTTTTTT. The full variable domain, in which reference TRBV19 and TRBJ2-2 provide the parts outside the CDR3, is DGGITQSPKYLFRKEGQNVTLSCEQNLNHDAMYWYRQDPGQGLRLIYYSQIVNDFQKGDIAEGYSVSREKKESFPLTVTSAQKNPTAFYLCASSMGQNTGELFFGEGSRLTVL.

V is TRBV19 and J is TRBJ1-2; 11 bases are shared with TRBD1. This CDR3 has 17 amino acids. The V gene's germline CDR1 is LNHDA and CDR2 SQIVND (reference sequence). V shed 4 bases and J 4 bases; nucleotides not matched to a gene: 11. CDR3 region: CASSTDRGRVGIYGYTF. In nucleotides, the CDR3 is TGTGCCAGTAGTACGGACAGGGGGCGCGTTGGAATCTATGGCTACACCTTC.

The rearrangement joins TRBV5-1 to TRBJ2-1; 12 bases map to TRBD2. Germline values: CDR1 SGHRS, CDR2 YFSETQ. Losses at the gene ends were 2 bases for V and 7 bases for J; bases not matched to a gene: 4. The CDR3 length is 15 residues. CDR3 bases: TGCGCCAGCAGCTTCCCCCTAGCGGGGGGGAATGAGCAGTTCTTC. It is translated as CASSFPLAGGNEQFF. The complete variable domain, with remaining parts taken from reference TRBV5-1 and TRBJ2-1, reads KAGVTQTPRYLIKTRGQQVTLSCSPISGHRSVSWYQQTPGQGLQFLFEYFSETQRNKGNFPGRFSGRQFSNSRSEMNVSTLELGDSALYLCASSFPLAGGNEQFFGPGTRLTVL.

This clone was found a few times. J is TRBJ2-3 and V is TRBV11-2, with TRBD2 matching 7 bases. The germline CDR1 and CDR2 sequences are SGHAT and FQNNGV. V lost 1 base and J lost 1; bases outside the gene matches: 5. This CDR3 comprises 16 residues. CDR3 DNA: TGTGCCAGCAGCTTAGGTCTGGGGGGGGGCACAGATACGCAGTATTTT. Translating it yields CASSLGLGGGTDTQYF.

V usage is TRBV20-1 and J usage is TRBJ1-2; D is unclear. Trimming took off 7 bases at V and 2 bases at J, with 5 bases between the two ends. The CDR3 extends over 10 amino acids. Germline loops: CDR1 DFQATT, CDR2 SNEGSKA (reference sequence). Here the CDR3 DNA reads TGCAGTGTAGGGAACTATGGCTACACCTTC. It specifies CSVGNYGYTF.

This chain joins TRBV5-1 and TRBJ2-5, with D unclear. CDR3 length: 15 residues. With 0 bases removed from V and 5 bases from J, the gap between germline ends came to 14 bases. CDR1 and CDR2 (germline): SGHRS, YFSETQ. The CDR3, as DNA: TGCGCCAGCAGCTTGGGATCTTCCCCCCAGGAGACCCAGTACTTC. This sequence encodes CASSLGSSPQETQYF.

This clone has only a few counts. J is TRBJ2-3 and V is TRBV5-4; D is uncertain. The CDR3 extends over 16 amino acids. CDR1 and CDR2 (germline): SGHNT, YYREEE (reference sequence). The ends were cut back, 0 bases at V and 0 bases at J, with 11 bases in the middle. This CDR3 is CASSLGDWASTDTQYF. The CDR3 DNA sequence: TGTGCCAGCAGCTTGGGGGATTGGGCTAGCACAGATACGCAGTATTTT.

The chain couples TRBV18 to TRBJ1-1; 11 bases agree with TRBD1. In germline, CDR1 is KGHSH, CDR2 LQKENI. This CDR3 is built from 13 residues. With V trimmed by 3 bases and J by 11 bases, 5 bases remained unmatched. Written as DNA, the CDR3 is TGTGCCAGCTCACCCGGGACAGGGGGAAGGGCTTTCTTT. It codes for CASSPGTGGRAFF.

The chain recombines TRBV18 with TRBJ2-3; 12 bases are shared with TRBD2. CDR1 KGHSH and CDR2 LQKENI come from the germline V gene. The CDR3 contains 14 residues. The V and J ends lost 2 bases and 6 bases, in that order; junction bases with no gene match: 0. The CDR3 bases are TGTGCCAGCTCACCAGGGACTAGCGGGGATACGCAGTATTTT. It yields the protein CASSPGTSGDTQYF.